This TCR beta chain derives from a study of T cell responses to AZD1222 COVID-19 vaccine. This clone was detected only once. No antigen is known for it. Study-wide results and caveats: The number of AZD1222 recipients seropositive at baseline was only five to seven. Epitopes outside B.1.351 and B.1.1.7 mutated regions reportedly drew nearly half of spike TCRs.

This CDR3 region has 17 residues. Trimming took 3 bases from V and 6 from J; bases not matched to a gene: 11. Per the germline V gene, CDR1 is MDHEN and CDR2 is SYDVKM. Sequenced by immunoSEQ multiplex PCR; TCRdb stores in-frame clones only, minus some. The data show about 130,000 clones, about 90% seen once. This chain joins TRBV28 and TRBJ1-1; 12 bases are shared with TRBD1. Material: peripheral blood, obtained on day 0 of AZD1222 vaccination. This TCR was sampled from an adult in good health. The CDR3 is CASSFPGTGGETPEAFF. The CDR3 region has the DNA TGTGCCAGCAGTTTCCCCGGGACAGGGGGCGAGACCCCTGAAGCTTTCTTT. Full variable domain (rest looked up from reference TRBV28 and TRBJ1-1): DVKVTQSSRYLVKRTGEKVFLECVQDMDHENMFWYRQDPGLGLRLIYFSYDVKMKEKGDIPEGYSVSREKKERFSLILESASTNQTSMYLCASSFPGTGGETPEAFFGQGTRLTVV.